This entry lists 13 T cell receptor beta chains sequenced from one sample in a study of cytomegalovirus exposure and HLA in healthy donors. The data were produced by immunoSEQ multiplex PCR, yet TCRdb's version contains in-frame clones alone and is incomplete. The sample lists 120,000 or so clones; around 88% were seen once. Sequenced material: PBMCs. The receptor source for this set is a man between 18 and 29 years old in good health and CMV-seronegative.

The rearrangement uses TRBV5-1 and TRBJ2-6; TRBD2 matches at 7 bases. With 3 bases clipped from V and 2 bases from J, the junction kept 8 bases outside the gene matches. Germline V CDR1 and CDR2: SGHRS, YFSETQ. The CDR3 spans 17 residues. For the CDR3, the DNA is TGCGCCAGCAGCTCAGCGTCCGGGGGGACTGGGGCCAACGTCCTGACTTTC. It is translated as CASSSASGGTGANVLTF.

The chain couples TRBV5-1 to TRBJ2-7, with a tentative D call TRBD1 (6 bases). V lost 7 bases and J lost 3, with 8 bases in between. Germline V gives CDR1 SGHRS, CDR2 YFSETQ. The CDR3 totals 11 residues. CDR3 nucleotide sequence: TGCGCCAGCTCGGACAGCTACGAGCAGTACTTC. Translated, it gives CASSDSYEQYF.

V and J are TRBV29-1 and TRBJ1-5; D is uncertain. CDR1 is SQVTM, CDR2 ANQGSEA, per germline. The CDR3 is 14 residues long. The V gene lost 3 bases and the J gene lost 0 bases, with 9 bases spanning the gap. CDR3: CSVDDGYSNQPQHF. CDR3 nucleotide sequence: TGCAGCGTTGACGACGGGTATAGCAATCAGCCCCAGCATTTT.

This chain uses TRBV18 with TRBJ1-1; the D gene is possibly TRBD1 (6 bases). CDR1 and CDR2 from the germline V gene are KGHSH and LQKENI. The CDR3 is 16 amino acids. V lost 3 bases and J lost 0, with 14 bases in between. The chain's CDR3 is CASSPNPGTMNTEAFF. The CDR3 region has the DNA TGTGCCAGCTCACCCAACCCCGGGACAATGAACACTGAAGCTTTCTTT.

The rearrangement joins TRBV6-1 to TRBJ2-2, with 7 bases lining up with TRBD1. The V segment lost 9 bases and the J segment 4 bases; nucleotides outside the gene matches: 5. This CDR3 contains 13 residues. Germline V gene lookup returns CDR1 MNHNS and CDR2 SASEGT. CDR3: CASTTGVTGELFF. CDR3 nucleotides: TGTGCCAGTACAACAGGGGTCACCGGGGAGCTGTTTTTT.

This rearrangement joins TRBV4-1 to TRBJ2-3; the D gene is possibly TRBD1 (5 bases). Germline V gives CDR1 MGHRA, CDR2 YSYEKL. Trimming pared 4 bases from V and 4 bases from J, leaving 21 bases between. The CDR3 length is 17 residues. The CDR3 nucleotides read TGCGCCAGCAGCCGTACCATAGCTAGGGGAAACGCAGATACGCAGTATTTT. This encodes CASSRTIARGNADTQYF.

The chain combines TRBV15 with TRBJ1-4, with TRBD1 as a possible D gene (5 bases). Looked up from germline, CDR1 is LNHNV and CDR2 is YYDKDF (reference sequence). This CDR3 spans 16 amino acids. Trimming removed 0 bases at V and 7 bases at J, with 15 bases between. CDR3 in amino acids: CATSRDALGGGEKLFF. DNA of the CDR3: TGTGCCACCAGCAGAGATGCGTTGGGGGGAGGTGAAAAACTGTTTTTT.

CDR3 amino acids: CASASRGREKLFF. The CDR3 nucleotides are TGTGCCTCCGCGTCTAGGGGCCGGGAAAAACTGTTTTTT. V gene TRBV30 combines with J gene TRBJ1-4; tentative D call: TRBD1 (5 bases). The germline V and J ends were trimmed by 7 bases and 8 bases, with 17 bases remaining between them. Germline V gene lookup returns CDR1 GTSNPN and CDR2 SVGIG (reference sequence). This CDR3 comprises 13 residues.

The CDR3: CASSLGSANYGYTF. DNA of the CDR3: TGTGCCAGCAGCTTAGGGAGTGCTAACTATGGCTACACCTTC. J is TRBJ1-2 and V is TRBV7-9; D gene ambiguous. V was clipped by 1 base and J by 0 bases, with 6 bases between them. Germline CDR1 and CDR2: SEHNR and FQNEAQ (reference sequence). This CDR3 has 14 residues. Variable domain in full (rest from reference TRBV7-9 and TRBJ1-2): DTGVSQNPRHKITKRGQNVTFRCDPISEHNRLYWYRQTLGQGPEFLTYFQNEAQLEKSRLLSDRFSAERPKGSFSTLEIQRTEQGDSAMYLCASSLGSANYGYTFGSGTRLTVV.

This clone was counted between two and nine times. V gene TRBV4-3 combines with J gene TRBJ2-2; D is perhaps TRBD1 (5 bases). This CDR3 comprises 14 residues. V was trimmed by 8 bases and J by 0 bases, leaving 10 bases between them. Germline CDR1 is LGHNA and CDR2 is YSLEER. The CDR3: CASARQPNTGELFF. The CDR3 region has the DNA TGCGCCAGCGCACGACAGCCGAACACCGGGGAGCTGTTTTTT.

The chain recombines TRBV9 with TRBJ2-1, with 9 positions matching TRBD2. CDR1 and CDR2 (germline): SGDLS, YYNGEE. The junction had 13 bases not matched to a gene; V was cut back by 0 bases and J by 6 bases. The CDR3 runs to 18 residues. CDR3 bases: TGTGCCAGCAGCGTAGAGTCTAGCGGGAAGGTTAGGGGCAATGAGCAGTTCTTC. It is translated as CASSVESSGKVRGNEQFF.

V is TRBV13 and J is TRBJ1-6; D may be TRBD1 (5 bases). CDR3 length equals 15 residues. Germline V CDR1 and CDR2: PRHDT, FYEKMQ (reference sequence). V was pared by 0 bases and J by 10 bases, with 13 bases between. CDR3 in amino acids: CASSLGFGAESPLHF. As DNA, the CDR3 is TGTGCCAGCAGCTTAGGGTTTGGGGCGGAATCACCCCTCCACTTT.

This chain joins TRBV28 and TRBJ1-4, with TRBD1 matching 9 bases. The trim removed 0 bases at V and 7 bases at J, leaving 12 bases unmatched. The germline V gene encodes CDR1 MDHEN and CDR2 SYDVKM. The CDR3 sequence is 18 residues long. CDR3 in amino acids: CASSLWGTGTGVGEKLFF. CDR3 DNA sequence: TGTGCCAGCAGTTTATGGGGGACAGGGACTGGGGTCGGTGAAAAACTGTTTTTT.